The 15 T cell receptor beta chains in this list originate from one sample, sequenced in a study of shared clonotypes between healthy human individuals. Libraries were prepared by immunoSEQ multiplex PCR; TCRdb keeps only in-frame clonotypes and omits some of them. The data hold some 630,000 clones, with about 95% observed a single time. Naive CD8 cells were CD45RO-negative, positively selected for CCR7, excluding terminally differentiated effector memory CD45RA+ cells. The material sequenced was naive CD8+ T cells sorted from blood. These receptors originate from a woman aged 25 to 45 in good health.

The V and J genes are TRBV27 and TRBJ2-1; 7 nucleotides line up with TRBD2. The germline gives CDR1 MNHEY, CDR2 SMNVEV (reference sequence). The trim removed 4 bases at V and 8 bases at J, leaving 5 bases unmatched. The CDR3 covers 13 residues. The CDR3 DNA is TGTGCCAGCAGTTCAAGACTAGCCTATGAGCAGTTCTTC. It yields the protein CASSSRLAYEQFF.

The CDR3 DNA follows: TGTGCCAGCAGCTCCGGGACCCAAGCTTTCTTT. It encodes CASSSGTQAFF. The V and J genes are TRBV7-2 and TRBJ1-1; D is possibly TRBD1 (5 bases). This CDR3 is built from 11 residues. V was clipped by 4 bases and J by 9 bases, with 9 bases between them. Germline V gives CDR1 SGHTA, CDR2 FQGNSA.

This chain uses TRBV5-8 with TRBJ2-5, with 9 nucleotides matching TRBD1. CDR1 is SGHTS, CDR2 YDEGEE, per germline. The V gene end was trimmed by 4 bases and the J gene end by 4 bases; junction bases not matched to a gene: 11. The CDR3 has 16 residues. For the CDR3, the DNA is TGTGCCAGCAGCACTCCGGACAGGGGCAGTCGAGAGACCCAGTACTTC. Its protein product is CASSTPDRGSRETQYF. Drawing the rest from reference TRBV5-8 and TRBJ2-5, the complete variable domain is EAGVTQSPTHLIKTRGQQATLRCSPISGHTSVYWYQQALGLGLQFLLWYDEGEERNRGNFPPRFSGRQFPNYSSELNVNALELEDSALYLCASSTPDRGSRETQYFGPGTRLLVL.

This rearrangement joins TRBV7-8 to TRBJ2-5; no clear D gene. The CDR3 runs to 12 residues. Germline loops: CDR1 SGHVS, CDR2 FQNEAQ. V was trimmed by 5 bases and J by 5 bases, leaving 9 bases between them. Written as DNA, the CDR3 is TGTGCCAGCAGCCAGCCCGGGGAGACCCAGTACTTC. Protein sequence: CASSQPGETQYF.

This chain uses TRBV27 with TRBJ1-1; D possibly corresponds to TRBD1 (5 bases). Germline assignment: CDR1 MNHEY and CDR2 SMNVEV (reference sequence). The length of the CDR3 is 12 residues. Trimming shortened V by 8 bases and J by 11 bases, and 18 bases separated the two germline ends. This chain's CDR3 is CASRGTLDRAFF. The DNA for the CDR3 is TGTGCCAGCCGGGGGACGTTGGATCGGGCTTTCTTT.

The J gene is TRBJ1-2, the V gene TRBV28; D gene uncertain. The germline V gene encodes CDR1 MDHEN and CDR2 SYDVKM. The CDR3 runs 12 residues. Trimming removed 7 bases at V and 4 bases at J, with 10 bases between. CDR3 sequence: CASTPLGYGYTF. CDR3 nucleotide sequence: TGTGCCAGCACCCCGCTGGGCTATGGCTACACCTTC.

The CDR3 nucleotides are TGTGCCAGCAGTTTATCGGGGGGTCTAGGTGGCTACGAGCAGTACTTC. Its protein product is CASSLSGGLGGYEQYF. The chain is built from TRBV27 and TRBJ2-7; D might be TRBD2 (6 bases). Trimming removed 0 bases at V and 3 bases at J, with 15 bases between. Per germline, CDR1 MNHEY and CDR2 SMNVEV (reference sequence). The CDR3 consists of 16 residues.

This clone showed up just a few times. The V call is TRBV19, the J call TRBJ1-1; a weak D match, TRBD1 (6 bases). The CDR3 has 11 residues. The V gene lost 6 bases and the J gene lost 10 bases, with 12 bases spanning the gap. CDR1 and CDR2 from the germline V gene are LNHDA and SQIVND (reference sequence). The CDR3 here is CASSPGVGAFF. The CDR3 DNA follows: TGTGCCAGTAGCCCAGGGGTGGGAGCTTTCTTT.

The rearrangement links TRBV29-1 to TRBJ2-1, with TRBD2 matching 9 bases. With 3 bases clipped from V and 4 bases from J, the junction kept 1 base outside the gene matches. The V gene's germline CDR1 is SQVTM and CDR2 ANQGSEA. The CDR3 runs 13 residues. The CDR3 region has the DNA TGCAGCGTTGACGGACTAGCGTACAATGAGCAGTTCTTC. Translating gives CSVDGLAYNEQFF.

The rearrangement uses TRBV6-6 and TRBJ2-7, with D perhaps given as TRBD1 or TRBD2 (6 bases each). This CDR3 is 15 amino acids long. V was trimmed by 8 bases and J by 2 bases, leaving 19 bases between them. Germline CDR1 and CDR2: MNHNY and SVGAGI (reference sequence). The DNA for the CDR3 is TGTGCCAGCGACCCGGCCGGGGGCATTACCTACGAGCAGTACTTC. Translated, it gives CASDPAGGITYEQYF.

The chain joins TRBV7-8 to TRBJ2-1; the match to TRBD1 covers 10 bases. J gave up 2 bases and V 5 bases, and 6 bases lay outside the gene matches. Per the germline V gene, CDR1 is SGHVS and CDR2 is FQNEAQ. The CDR3 loop spans 16 amino acids. The CDR3 coding sequence is TGTGCCAGCAGCAGGCCAGGGACAGGGGCCTACAATGAGCAGTTCTTC. Amino acid sequence: CASSRPGTGAYNEQFF. The full variable domain, in which reference TRBV7-8 and TRBJ2-1 provide the parts outside the CDR3, is GAGVSQSPRYKVAKRGQDVALRCDPISGHVSLFWYQQALGQGPEFLTYFQNEAQLDKSGLPSDRFFAERPEGSVSTLKIQRTQQEDSAVYLCASSRPGTGAYNEQFFGPGTRLTVL.

The rearrangement uses TRBV5-1 and TRBJ2-4; no firm D call. Trimming took 0 bases from V and 0 from J, leaving 13 bases between them. This CDR3 has 17 residues. Germline lookup yields CDR1 SGHRS and CDR2 YFSETQ. Here the CDR3 DNA reads TGCGCCAGCAGCTTGGAAGGGTTGCGTAGAGCCAAAAACATTCAGTACTTC. Protein sequence: CASSLEGLRRAKNIQYF.

The rearrangement links TRBV7-9 to TRBJ2-3; 10 bases fit TRBD2. The CDR3 consists of 16 residues. The V gene's germline CDR1 is SEHNR and CDR2 FQNEAQ (reference sequence). Unmatched junction bases numbered 10, after V lost 5 bases and J lost 5 bases. CDR3 nucleotide sequence: TGTGCCAGCAGCAGACCTCTAGCGGGAGTAGGAGATACGCAGTATTTT. Amino acids: CASSRPLAGVGDTQYF.

J is TRBJ2-5 and V is TRBV28; TRBD2 matches at 7 bases. In germline, CDR1 is MDHEN, CDR2 SYDVKM. This CDR3 has 18 residues. Germline trimming cut 6 bases from V and 2 bases from J; bases unmatched to any gene: 18. CDR3 amino acids: CASRPDDLFEGGQETQYF. For the CDR3, the DNA is TGTGCCAGCAGGCCGGACGATTTGTTTGAGGGAGGGCAAGAGACCCAGTACTTC.

The chain joins TRBV7-2 to TRBJ2-7; 9 nucleotides align to TRBD2. The germline V gene encodes CDR1 SGHTA and CDR2 FQGNSA. The length of the CDR3 is 16 residues. V was clipped by 0 bases and J by 2 bases; unmatched bases: 5. CDR3 region: CASSLASSGNPYEQYF. CDR3 DNA: TGTGCCAGCAGCTTAGCGTCTAGCGGGAACCCCTACGAGCAGTACTTC.